The present T cell receptor beta chain was sequenced within a study of control samples from healthy donors and cancer patients. V lost 3 bases to trimming and J lost 2 bases, with 11 bases between them. Looked up from germline, CDR1 is SGHRS and CDR2 is YFSETQ. CDR3 length equals 15 residues. The table came from immunoSEQ multiplex PCR; TCRdb's copy has only in-frame clones and leaves some out. The data contain about 130,000 clones, 85% to 95% of them singletons. This receptor was obtained from a man aged 45 to 65 with head and neck cancer. The genes are TRBV5-1 and TRBJ2-2; a possible D gene is TRBD2 (6 bases). Specimen: PBMCs. The CDR3 is CASSSSGTNTGELFF. The CDR3 DNA is TGCGCCAGCAGCTCTTCCGGGACTAACACCGGGGAGCTGTTTTTT.